This TCR beta chain originates from a study of T cells in Graves' hyperthyroidism and ophthalmopathy. Study-level findings and limits: In simple terms, a model built on 13 V-J features told ophthalmopathy apart from stable hyperthyroidism.

RNA transcripts provided the source from which TCR beta CDR3 regions were amplified. HTBI primers were the set used in a first-round RT-PCR of the TCR CDR3. TCRdb fed the multiplex PCR reads into MiXCR, producing one record per CDR3 protein. Here the sample spans around 530,000 distinct CDR3 sequences, over 15% being singletons. Among ophthalmopathy patients, the Clinical Activity Score reached at least 3, the NOSPECS grade reached at least 4, and duration remained under 3 months. V was cut by 3 bases and J by 8 bases, with 9 bases left in between. This CDR3 contains 12 residues. Germline V gene sequence: CDR1 SGHDT, CDR2 YYEEEE. Turning to this clonotype: What it binds is unknown.

V is TRBV5-6 and J is TRBJ2-1, with D unclear. The clonotype originates from a woman aged 18-29 years with Graves' ophthalmopathy. Sequencing was performed on blood. CDR3 DNA sequence: TGTGCCAGCAGCTCGGGTCTCGATGAGCAGTTCTTC. It is translated as CASSSGLDEQFF.